These 25 T cell receptor beta chains were all obtained from the same sample, sequenced in a study of Graves' ophthalmopathy and Graves' hyperthyroidism. The authors amplified TCR beta CDR3 regions, and they did so from RNA transcripts for repertoire sequencing. Following a first-round RT-PCR that used HTBI primers, a second-round multiplex PCR was carried out. From the multiplex PCR reads, TCRdb called clonotypes with MiXCR, one entry per CDR3 protein. The sample has over a million distinct CDR3 sequences, about 36% seen once. The sequencing input was peripheral blood or thyroid tissue (not recorded which). These receptors all stem from an adult man with Graves' hyperthyroidism.

This clonotype has ten or more counts. CDR3 loop: CATEGQDNSPLHF. CDR3 coding DNA: TGTGCCACCGAGGGACAAGATAATTCACCCCTCCACTTT. The chain couples TRBV5-6 to TRBJ1-6; D possibly corresponds to TRBD1 (6 bases). With 9 bases removed from V and 5 bases from J, the gap between germline ends came to 12 bases. In germline, CDR1 is SGHDT, CDR2 YYEEEE. CDR3 size: 13 residues.

This clonotype appeared many times. This chain connects TRBV7-2 to TRBJ2-5; 9 nucleotides line up with TRBD1. The CDR3 has 14 residues. With 5 bases clipped from V and 5 bases from J, the junction kept 6 bases outside the gene matches. Germline V gives CDR1 SGHTA, CDR2 FQGNSA. The CDR3 protein is CASSMGQGRETQYF. CDR3 bases: TGTGCCAGCAGCATGGGACAGGGAAGGGAGACCCAGTACTTC.

This clonotype was detected ten times or more. The chain uses TRBV20-1 and TRBJ1-1; a weak D match, TRBD1 (6 bases). The CDR3 has 12 residues. Germline V gene data show CDR1 as DFQATT and CDR2 as SNEGSKA (reference sequence). The CDR3 protein is CRSGTTNTEAFF. The CDR3 nucleotides read TGCAGATCCGGGACAACGAACACTGAAGCTTTCTTT.

A word on this clonotype: A read error may explain this, as a much larger clone is one base away. The V call is TRBV7-2, the J call TRBJ1-2, with 9 bases that match TRBD1. V trimming: 5 bases; J trimming: 2 bases; junction bases outside the gene matches: 12. The germline CDR1 and CDR2 sequences are SGHTA and FQGNSA. CDR3 length equals 17 residues. The CDR3, as DNA: TGTGCCAGCAGCACTCGGGGACAGGGCGCCGTAAACTATGGCTACACCTTC. Its protein product is CASSTRGQGAVNYGYTF. The complete variable domain, with remaining parts taken from reference TRBV7-2 and TRBJ1-2, reads GAGVSQSPSNKVTEKGKDVELRCDPISGHTALYWYRQSLGQGLEFLIYFQGNSAPDKSGLPSDRFSAERTGGSVSTLTIQRTQQEDSAVYLCASSTRGQGAVNYGYTFGSGTRLTVV.

This rearrangement joins TRBV6-5 to TRBJ2-3; the D is unclear. This CDR3 is 16 amino acids long. Germline V lookup: CDR1 MNHEY, CDR2 SVGAGI. Trimming removed 5 bases from V and 0 bases from J, with 15 bases in between. CDR3 DNA sequence: TGTGCCAGCAGTGTATCCCGGACGTTAAGCACAGATACGCAGTATTTT. It codes for CASSVSRTLSTDTQYF.

This clonotype occurred a few times. DNA of the CDR3: TGTGCCAGCAGCCCTTTAAGCGGGAGGCTAAACGAGCAGTACTTC. This gives the protein CASSPLSGRLNEQYF. The genes are TRBV7-2 and TRBJ2-7, with TRBD2 matching 9 bases. The germline gives CDR1 SGHTA, CDR2 FQGNSA. After removal of 5 bases from V and 5 bases from J, the junction contained 10 bases not matched to a gene. This CDR3 is 15 amino acids long.

This clonotype was detected once. V and J are TRBV5-4 and TRBJ2-7; 8 bases match TRBD1. Unmatched junction bases numbered 21, after V lost 3 bases and J lost 7 bases. CDR1 is SGHNT, CDR2 YYREEE, per germline (reference sequence). CDR3 length: 18 residues. CDR3 region: CASSSRQGQATPYGEQYF. In DNA, the CDR3 is TGTGCCAGCAGCTCCCGGCAGGGACAGGCCACTCCATATGGGGAGCAGTACTTC.

This clonotype came up a few times. This chain joins TRBV9 and TRBJ2-7, with 8 nucleotides matching TRBD1. V dropped 1 base and J dropped 4; count of bases not matched to a gene: 7. Germline V gene data show CDR1 as SGDLS and CDR2 as YYNGEE. This CDR3 is built from 15 residues. CDR3 nucleotides: TGTGCCAGCAGCGTAACAGGACAGGGATTTTACGAGCAGTACTTC. This sequence encodes CASSVTGQGFYEQYF.

The table lists this clonotype with many counts. This chain uses TRBV7-2 with TRBJ2-7; D is uncertain. Germline CDR1 reads SGHTA; CDR2 reads FQGNSA. V dropped 3 bases and J dropped 2 bases, with 8 bases sitting between them. The CDR3 is 13 amino acids. The CDR3 sequence is CASSFRSPYEQYF. DNA of the CDR3: TGTGCCAGCAGCTTCAGGTCCCCCTACGAGCAGTACTTC.

The J gene is TRBJ1-4, the V gene TRBV7-2; 8 positions match TRBD1. This CDR3 region has 14 residues. Germline V lookup: CDR1 SGHTA, CDR2 FQGNSA. V trimming: 2 bases; J trimming: 13 bases; junction bases outside the gene matches: 9. The CDR3, as DNA: TGTGCCAGCAGCTTATCGGGTACAGGGGGGATACTGTTTTTT. Its protein product is CASSLSGTGGILFF.

The genes are TRBV27 and TRBJ1-5; D might be TRBD1 (6 bases). V was cut by 6 bases and J by 0 bases, with 12 bases left in between. The germline V gene encodes CDR1 MNHEY and CDR2 SMNVEV (reference sequence). The CDR3 consists of 15 residues. The CDR3 is CASRSGGYSNQPQHF. CDR3 in DNA: TGTGCCAGCAGATCGGGGGGCTATAGCAATCAGCCCCAGCATTTT.

This clonotype was seen once. The chain is built from TRBV7-9 and TRBJ1-2, with TRBD1 matching 7 bases. The CDR3 extends over 16 amino acids. The germline V gene encodes CDR1 SEHNR and CDR2 FQNEAQ (reference sequence). J lost 3 bases, V lost 8 bases, and 15 bases had no gene match. The CDR3 sequence: CASSKSQTGSDYGYTF. The DNA of the CDR3 is TGTGCCAGCTCCAAATCCCAGACAGGGTCCGACTATGGCTACACCTTC.

On this clonotype: Being one base from a much bigger clone, this may be a read error. This chain links TRBV12-3 or TRBV12-4 with TRBJ2-2; no firm D call. The CDR3 has 14 amino acids. Deletions cut 4 bases from V and 1 base from J, with 7 bases between. The DNA of the CDR3 is TGTGCCAGCAGTTACAAGGGGAACACCGGGGAGCTGTTTTTT. Amino acids: CASSYKGNTGELFF.

This clonotype has at least ten counts. This sequence joins TRBV7-9 and TRBJ2-7, with 8 bases fitting TRBD2. Germline CDR1 and CDR2: SEHNR and FQNEAQ (reference sequence). Trimming cost V 4 bases and J 6 bases; bases outside gene matches: 5. The CDR3 is 13 residues long. As DNA, the CDR3 is TGTGCCAGCAGCTCCAGGCGGGAGGCCGAGCAGTACTTC. Amino acid sequence: CASSSRREAEQYF.

V gene TRBV7-9 combines with J gene TRBJ2-5, with D possibly being TRBD1 or TRBD2 (5 bases each). There are 18 residues in the CDR3. V lost 7 bases, J lost 0 bases, and 24 bases lay in between. CDR1 SEHNR and CDR2 FQNEAQ come from the germline V gene (reference sequence). CDR3 bases: TGTGCCAGCACCTTCAGCTTAGGTTTAGGGGAGTACCAAGAGACCCAGTACTTC. Protein product: CASTFSLGLGEYQETQYF.

This clonotype was seen ten or more times. The V gene is TRBV15, the J gene TRBJ1-5; possible D gene TRBD1, 5 bases. V gave up 0 bases and J gave up 3 bases, with 12 bases separating them. This CDR3 is built from 16 residues. Germline CDR1 is LNHNV and CDR2 is YYDKDF (reference sequence). CDR3 protein: CATSRDPKGPNQPQHF. The CDR3 nucleotides are TGTGCCACCAGCAGAGATCCCAAGGGACCCAATCAGCCCCAGCATTTT.

This clonotype showed up just once. The chain carries TRBV7-9 and TRBJ2-7, with D possibly being TRBD2 (5 bases). This CDR3 spans 12 amino acids. Germline V gene lookup returns CDR1 SEHNR and CDR2 FQNEAQ (reference sequence). Trimming removed 6 bases at V and 4 bases at J, with 10 bases between. In DNA form, the CDR3 reads TGTGCCAGCAGTCCGGGGAGATACGAGCAGTACGTC. Protein: CASSPGRYEQYV.

This clonotype was detected once. The chain links TRBV7-9 to TRBJ2-2; TRBD2 aligns across 8 bases. Germline V gene lookup returns CDR1 SEHNR and CDR2 FQNEAQ (reference sequence). The CDR3 has 19 residues. Germline trimming cut 5 bases from V and 4 bases from J; bases unmatched to any gene: 18. The CDR3: CASSQFSGNPIRATGELFF. The CDR3 DNA sequence: TGTGCCAGCAGCCAATTTAGCGGGAACCCCATAAGAGCCACCGGGGAGCTGTTTTTT.

In this sample, this clonotype turned up a few times. J is TRBJ1-2 and V is TRBV6-5; 7 nucleotides line up with TRBD1. The ends lost 6 bases at V and 4 bases at J; junction bases unmatched: 8. The CDR3 covers 14 residues. Germline V gives CDR1 MNHEY, CDR2 SVGAGI. The CDR3 nucleotides read TGTGCCAGCAGAGCAAACAGGGGCGCCTATGGCTACACCTTC. Its protein is CASRANRGAYGYTF.

This clonotype came up a few times. The chain uses TRBV29-1 and TRBJ2-3; 8 bases align to TRBD1. The ends lost 5 bases at V and 0 bases at J; junction bases unmatched: 7. Germline assignment: CDR1 SQVTM and CDR2 ANQGSEA. The length of the CDR3 is 15 residues. CDR3 in DNA: TGCAGCGTTATTGACAGGGGATCTAGCACAGATACGCAGTATTTT. It specifies CSVIDRGSSTDTQYF.

The V gene is TRBV29-1, the J gene TRBJ1-1; TRBD1 matches at 7 bases. This CDR3 has 13 residues. Germline CDR1 reads SQVTM; CDR2 reads ANQGSEA. CDR3 region: CRPFDRDGTEAFF. Written as DNA, the CDR3 is TGCAGACCCTTCGACAGGGATGGCACTGAAGCTTTCTTT.

The chain joins TRBV25-1 to TRBJ2-7; tentatively, D is TRBD2 (5 bases). Trimming removed 8 bases from V and 1 base from J, with 12 bases in between. Germline lookup yields CDR1 MGHDK and CDR2 SYGVNS. The CDR3 length is 13 residues. The CDR3 reads CASGSFSSYEQYF. CDR3 DNA: TGTGCCAGCGGGAGTTTTAGTTCCTACGAGCAGTACTTC.

The gene calls are TRBV5-4 and TRBJ2-5; no definite D call. The germline CDR1 and CDR2 sequences are SGHNT and YYREEE (reference sequence). Between the trimmed V and J ends, which lost 2 bases and 4 bases, there was a span of 15 bases. The CDR3 totals 15 residues. CDR3 protein: CASSLNPTQIETQYF. CDR3 nucleotide sequence: TGTGCCAGCAGCTTAAACCCTACCCAAATAGAGACCCAGTACTTC. Full variable domain (missing parts from reference TRBV5-4 and TRBJ2-5): ETGVTQSPTHLIKTRGQQVTLRCSSQSGHNTVSWYQQALGQGPQFIFQYYREEENGRGNFPPRFSGLQFPNYSSELNVNALELDDSALYLCASSLNPTQIETQYFGPGTRLLVL.

The chain carries TRBV2 and TRBJ1-1; unclear D gene. The CDR3 consists of 15 residues. V was trimmed by 8 bases and J by 1 base, leaving 17 bases between them. Germline V gene lookup returns CDR1 SNHLY and CDR2 FYNNEI. The CDR3 sequence is CASSPNSSPNTEAFF. Here the CDR3 DNA reads TGTGCCAGCTCTCCGAACTCCTCCCCGAACACTGAAGCTTTCTTT.

The V and J genes are TRBV10-3 and TRBJ1-4; TRBD1 aligns across 9 bases. Germline values: CDR1 ENHRY, CDR2 SYGVKD. With 6 bases clipped from V and 8 bases from J, the junction kept 4 bases outside the gene matches. CDR3 length equals 13 residues. The CDR3: CAISPGTGEKLFF. CDR3 coding DNA: TGTGCCATCAGCCCCGGGACAGGGGAAAAACTGTTTTTT.